This TCR beta chain was observed in a study of cytomegalovirus exposure and HLA in healthy donors. Study-wide points: As a later analysis showed, several of the most significant clusters appeared to be linked to common viral pathogens.

Looked up from germline, CDR1 is SGHTA and CDR2 is FQGNSA. V gave up 5 bases and J gave up 0 bases; unmatched junction bases: 7. The CDR3 is 17 amino acids. Both 60 Vbeta primers and 13 Jbeta primers went into the PCR. The assay was immunoSEQ multiplex PCR, and TCRdb's table has in-frame clones only and misses some. This table holds 140,000 or so clones, roughly 90% found once. This clone was seen only once. Its matching antigen is unknown. The sample taken for sequencing was PBMCs. The source of this sequence is a woman aged 40 to 50 in good health and CMV-seronegative. V is TRBV7-2 and J is TRBJ2-2, with 9 bases matching TRBD2. CDR3: CASSTLAGTTNTGELFF. In DNA form, the CDR3 reads TGTGCCAGCAGCACCCTAGCGGGGACGACGAACACCGGGGAGCTGTTTTTT.